This T cell receptor beta chain was profiled in a study of healthy donors' naive CD4 and CD8 T cells. Study background: Donors spanned ages 20-25, 40-50 and 60-70 years, half female. For TCR alpha, new primers spanned all functional IMGT alpha genes.

Naive T cells were sorted: CD4+CD8-CD45RO-CD45RA+ for CD4+, CD8+CD4-CD45RA+CD27bright for CD8+. Each TCR library used 400 to 600 ng of total RNA and a linear amplification protocol. TCRdb redid the calling of the reads with MiXCR, one entry per CDR3 protein. The sample carries roughly 200,000 distinct CDR3 sequences, under 85% recorded once. The receptor was isolated from a pool of human donors in good health; the sample pools cells from several healthy donors. The sequenced sample was naive CD4+ and CD8+ T cells sorted from blood, pooled from several donors.

The CDR3 region is CSVGLGGNTEAFF. CDR3 bases: TGCAGCGTTGGGCTCGGGGGAAACACTGAAGCTTTCTTT. The chain combines TRBV29-1 with TRBJ1-1; D possibly corresponds to TRBD1 (5 bases). Germline CDR1 is SQVTM and CDR2 is ANQGSEA. Trimming removed 4 bases from V and 2 bases from J, with 11 bases in between. The CDR3 is made up of 13 amino acids.